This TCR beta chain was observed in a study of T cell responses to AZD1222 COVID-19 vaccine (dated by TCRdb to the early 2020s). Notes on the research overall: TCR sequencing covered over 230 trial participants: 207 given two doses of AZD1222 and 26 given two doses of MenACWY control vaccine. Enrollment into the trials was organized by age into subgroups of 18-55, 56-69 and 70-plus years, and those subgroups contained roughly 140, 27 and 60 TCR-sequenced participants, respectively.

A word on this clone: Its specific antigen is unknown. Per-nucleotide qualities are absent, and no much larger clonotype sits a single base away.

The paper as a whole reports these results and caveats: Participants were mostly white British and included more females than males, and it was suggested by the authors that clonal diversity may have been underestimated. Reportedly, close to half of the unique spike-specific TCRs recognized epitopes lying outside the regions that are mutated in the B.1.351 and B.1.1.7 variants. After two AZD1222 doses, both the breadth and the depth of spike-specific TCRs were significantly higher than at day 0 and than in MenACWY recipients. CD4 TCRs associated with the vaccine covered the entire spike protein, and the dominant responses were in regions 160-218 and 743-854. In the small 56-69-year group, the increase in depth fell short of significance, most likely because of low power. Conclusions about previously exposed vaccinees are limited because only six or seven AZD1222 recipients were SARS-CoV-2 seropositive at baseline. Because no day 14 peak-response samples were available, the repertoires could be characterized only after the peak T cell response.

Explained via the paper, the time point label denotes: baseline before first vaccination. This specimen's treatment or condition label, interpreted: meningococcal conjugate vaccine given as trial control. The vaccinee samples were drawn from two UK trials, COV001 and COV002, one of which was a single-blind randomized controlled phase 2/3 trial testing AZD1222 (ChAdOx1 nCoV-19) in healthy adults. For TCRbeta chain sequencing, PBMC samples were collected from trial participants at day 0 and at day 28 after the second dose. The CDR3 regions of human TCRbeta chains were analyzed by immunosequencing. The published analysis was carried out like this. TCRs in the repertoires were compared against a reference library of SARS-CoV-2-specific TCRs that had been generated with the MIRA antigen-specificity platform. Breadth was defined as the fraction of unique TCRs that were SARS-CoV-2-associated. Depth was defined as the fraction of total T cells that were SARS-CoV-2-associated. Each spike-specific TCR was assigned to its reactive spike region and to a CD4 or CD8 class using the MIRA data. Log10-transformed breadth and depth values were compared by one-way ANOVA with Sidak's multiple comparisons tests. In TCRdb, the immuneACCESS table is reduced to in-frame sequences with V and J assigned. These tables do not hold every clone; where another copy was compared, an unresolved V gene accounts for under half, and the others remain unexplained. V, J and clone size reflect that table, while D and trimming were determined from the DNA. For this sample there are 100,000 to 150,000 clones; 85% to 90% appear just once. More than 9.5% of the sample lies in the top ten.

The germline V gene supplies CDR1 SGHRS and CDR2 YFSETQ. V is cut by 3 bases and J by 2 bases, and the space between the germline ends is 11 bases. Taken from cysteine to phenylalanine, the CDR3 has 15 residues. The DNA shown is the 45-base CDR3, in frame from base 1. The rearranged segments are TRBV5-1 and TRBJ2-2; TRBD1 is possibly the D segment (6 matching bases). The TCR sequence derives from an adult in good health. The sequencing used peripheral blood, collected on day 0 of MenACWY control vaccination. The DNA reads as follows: TGCGCCAGCAGCTCAAGACAGGCCAACACCGGGGAGCTGTTTTTT. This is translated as CASSSRQANTGELFF.